This record looks at one T cell receptor beta chain sequence and its context. The target antigen is unknown. This record comes from a study of T cell responses to AZD1222 COVID-19 vaccine. Study-wide results and caveats: Spike-specific TCRs gained breadth and depth after people received two AZD1222 doses. It was only a handful of AZD1222 recipients who were seropositive at baseline. Regions 160-218 and 743-854 dominated among vaccine-associated CD4 TCRs spanning spike.

Here immunoSEQ multiplex PCR was the method, and the copy in TCRdb shows in-frame clones only, minus some. The sample gives approximately 71,000 clones, 80% to 85% of which show up once; 9.5% to 13% is in the top ten. V was clipped by 3 bases and J by 8 bases, with 7 bases between them. In germline, CDR1 is LGHDT, CDR2 YNNKEL (reference sequence). The CDR3 covers 12 residues. The input for sequencing was peripheral blood, taken on day 0 of AZD1222 vaccination. The chain recombines TRBV3-1 (or the pseudogene TRBV3-2) with TRBJ1-4; no clear D. The receptor comes from an adult in good health. The CDR3 spells CASSQLGEKLFF. CDR3 bases: TGTGCCAGCAGCCAGCTAGGCGAAAAACTGTTTTTT.